This T cell receptor (beta chain) was captured by sequencing in a study of response to subunit inactivated influenza vaccine. This clonotype has only a few counts. Its target is unknown. The germline V and J ends were trimmed by 2 bases and 0 bases, with 8 bases remaining between them. CDR3 length equals 15 residues. Germline CDR1 MGHRA, CDR2 YSYEKL. One entry per CDR3 protein results from TCRdb running MiXCR on the RT-PCR reads. This sample has about 520,000 distinct CDR3 sequences, with 25% found just once. Notes on the study in general: After each seasonal influenza vaccination, few new T cells are recruited, the authors suggested.

The source was CD4+ T cells sorted from PBMCs, collected less than 6 days after vaccination. This TCR came from a man in his forties or fifties who received an inactivated influenza vaccine. The rearrangement uses TRBV4-1 and TRBJ1-3, with TRBD1 as a possible D gene (6 bases). CDR3 sequence reads: CASSQPGASGNTIYF. Written as DNA, the CDR3 is TGCGCCAGCAGCCAACCAGGGGCCTCTGGAAACACCATATATTTT.